This T cell receptor beta chain was captured by sequencing in a study of read filtering for tumor transcriptome and immune sequencing. On the study more broadly: Among patients, 17 to 20 were male and around 15 female, aged about 45 to 85 (mean roughly 64). Revised staging placed roughly 8 patients in R-ISS I, some 17 in II, 6 or 7 in III.

Study-wide findings and caveats: Even smaller IR-seq throughput identified most shared clonotypes. Roughly 82% of IR-seq clonotypes had a single read, yet these held about 3.5% of reads.

Molecular barcoded adaptors covering alpha/delta and beta/gamma chains were used on approximately 400 ng RNA. TCRdb independently ran MiXCR on the reads; one entry per CDR3 protein. The repertoire includes around 33,000 distinct CDR3 sequences, approximately 17% of them detected once, and 16% sits in the top ten. This clonotype was observed at least ten times. Its specificity is unknown. The source of this sequence is a donor over 35 with multiple myeloma. Sequencing used a population of CD138-negative cells sorted from bone marrow.

In DNA form, the CDR3 reads TGTGCCAGTAGCCTCATGGGACAGGGAAGATACGAGCAGTACTTC. Its protein product is CASSLMGQGRYEQYF. The chain links TRBV19 to TRBJ2-7; 9 nucleotides align to TRBD1. With V trimmed by 6 bases and J by 4 bases, 10 bases remained unmatched. CDR1 is LNHDA and CDR2 is SQIVND in the germline V gene (reference sequence). This CDR3 contains 15 residues.